This T cell receptor (beta chain) was recovered during a study of blood T cells in healthy people across ages. General observations from the study: More naive CD4+ cells and higher diversity were found in long-lived than in aged donors.

A second PCR, run for roughly 7 to 11 cycles, used a sample-barcoded 5' primer plus a J-beta primer mix. Sequencing recovered at least 3 million CDR3-containing paired-end reads from each sample. MiXCR was run by TCRdb on the 5' RACE reads, yielding one entry per CDR3 protein. The sample carries 950,000 to 1,200,000 distinct CDR3 sequences, 35% to 40% recorded once. Peripheral blood, about 10 milliliters per donor, was collected. This clonotype was detected many times. Its matching antigen is unknown. This CDR3 spans 13 amino acids. Germline V gene data show CDR1 as SGHTA and CDR2 as FQGNSA. Losses at the gene ends were 3 bases for V and 4 bases for J; bases not matched to a gene: 2.

The sequenced material came from blood. The chain links TRBV7-2 to TRBJ1-2; 7 nucleotides align to TRBD1. This clonotype was sampled from a man younger than 35 in good health. In nucleotides, the CDR3 is TGTGCCAGCAGCTTCCGGGACAGCTATGGCTACACCTTC. This sequence encodes CASSFRDSYGYTF. Full variable domain (remainder filled in from reference TRBV7-2 and TRBJ1-2): GAGVSQSPSNKVTEKGKDVELRCDPISGHTALYWYRQSLGQGLEFLIYFQGNSAPDKSGLPSDRFSAERTGGSVSTLTIQRTQQEDSAVYLCASSFRDSYGYTFGSGTRLTVV.